This TCR beta chain was identified during a study of shared clonotypes between healthy human individuals. CD45RO-negative, CCR7-selected cells formed the naive CD8 fraction, which excluded terminally differentiated effector memory CD45RA+ cells. Germline CDR1 WSHSY, CDR2 SAAADI. This CDR3 comprises 13 residues. V lost 6 bases and J lost 1, with 10 bases in between. The repertoire was sequenced with immunoSEQ multiplex PCR; TCRdb's copy has only in-frame clones and lacks some. The data contain about 2.2 million clones, 90% to 95% of them seen just once; the ten biggest clones take up 1.7%. The sample comprised naive CD8+ T cells from PBMCs. The origin of this receptor is a man aged 18-30 years in good health. Some clones in this sample may be carry-over from other donors' samples. The rearrangement joins TRBV10-2 to TRBJ2-7; D is possibly TRBD2 (5 bases). CDR3 residues: CASREVRSYEQYF. The CDR3, as DNA: TGCGCCAGCAGGGAGGTAAGGTCCTACGAGCAGTACTTC.